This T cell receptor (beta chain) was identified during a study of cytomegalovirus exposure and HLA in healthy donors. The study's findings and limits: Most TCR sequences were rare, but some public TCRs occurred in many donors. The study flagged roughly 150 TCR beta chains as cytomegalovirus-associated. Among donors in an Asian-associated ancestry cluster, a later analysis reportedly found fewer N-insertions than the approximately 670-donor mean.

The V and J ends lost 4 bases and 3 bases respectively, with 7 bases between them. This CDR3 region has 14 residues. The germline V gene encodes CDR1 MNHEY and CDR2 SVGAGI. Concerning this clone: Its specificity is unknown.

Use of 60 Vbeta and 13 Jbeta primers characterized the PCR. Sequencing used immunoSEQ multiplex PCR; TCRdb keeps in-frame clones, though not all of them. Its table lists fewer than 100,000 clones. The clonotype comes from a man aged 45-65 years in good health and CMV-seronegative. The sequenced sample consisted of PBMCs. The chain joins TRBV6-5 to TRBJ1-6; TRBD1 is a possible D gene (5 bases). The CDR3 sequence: CASSSGGYNSPLHF. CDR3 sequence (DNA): TGTGCCAGCAGTTCCGGGGGCTATAATTCACCCCTCCACTTT.